One sample yielded the 22 T cell receptor beta chains listed below, sequenced in a study of T cells after yellow fever vaccination. TCRdb itself ran the 5' RACE reads through MiXCR, one entry per CDR3 protein. Here the sample spans 110,000 or so distinct CDR3 sequences, 6.5% to 9% being singletons. This specimen was CD4+ T cells sorted from PBMCs, taken about 49 days after the first yellow fever vaccination. The receptors derive from a man aged 18-30 years who received the YFV17D yellow fever vaccine.

This clonotype was seen repeatedly, ten times or more. This rearrangement joins TRBV20-1 to TRBJ2-4; D is unclear. The CDR3 is made up of 16 amino acids. Trimming cost V 0 bases and J 0 bases, with 12 bases left between them. Germline V gene data show CDR1 as DFQATT and CDR2 as SNEGSKA (reference sequence). CDR3 loop: CSARDPMSLAKNIQYF. In DNA form, the CDR3 reads TGCAGTGCTAGAGATCCCATGTCGCTAGCCAAAAACATTCAGTACTTC.

There are a few counts of this clonotype. The gene calls are TRBV7-9 and TRBJ1-2; 8 bases agree with TRBD1. This CDR3 is built from 17 residues. Trimming removed 4 bases from V and 1 base from J; junction bases left unmatched: 11. Germline lookup yields CDR1 SEHNR and CDR2 FQNEAQ (reference sequence). CDR3 sequence reads: CASSSWTGMGINYGYTF. Here the CDR3 DNA reads TGTGCCAGCAGCTCCTGGACAGGGATGGGTATTAACTATGGCTACACCTTC.

Turning to this clonotype: The junction departs from germline at one end; a sequencing error may be responsible. The chain couples TRBV5-1 to TRBJ2-5, with no clear D. Germline assignment: CDR1 SGHRS and CDR2 YFSETQ. The CDR3 totals 15 residues. The DNA of the CDR3 is TGCGACAGCAGCCCCCACGGCCTTCTTCAAGAGACCCAGTACTTC. This gives the protein CDSSPHGLLQETQYF.

This clonotype was found many times. The chain combines TRBV12-3 or TRBV12-4 with TRBJ1-1; no definite D call. The V end lost 10 bases, the J end lost 3 bases, and 15 bases lay between the germline ends. This CDR3 has 13 amino acids. CDR3 in DNA: TGTGCCACCAGAAGGAATGGGTACACTGAAGCTTTCTTT. Its translation is CATRRNGYTEAFF.

This clonotype was seen repeatedly, ten times or more. The rearrangement links TRBV29-1 to TRBJ1-1; maybe TRBD1 (5 bases). V lost 4 bases to trimming and J lost 3 bases, with 9 bases between them. The CDR3 is made up of 12 amino acids. CDR1 and CDR2 (germline): SQVTM, ANQGSEA. In DNA form, the CDR3 reads TGCAGCGTTGCGTGGGGGGACACTGAAGCTTTCTTT. This codes for CSVAWGDTEAFF.

The table lists this clonotype with many counts. The chain has TRBV5-6 and TRBJ2-3; 11 nucleotides match TRBD1. After removal of 5 bases from V and 6 bases from J, the junction contained 5 bases not matched to a gene. CDR3 size: 14 residues. Germline assignment: CDR1 SGHDT and CDR2 YYEEEE. CDR3: CASRRTGGGDTQYF. Here the CDR3 DNA reads TGTGCCAGCAGGAGGACAGGGGGCGGTGATACGCAGTATTTT.

This clonotype was picked up one time. V is TRBV28 and J is TRBJ1-6; D not resolved. CDR1 is MDHEN, CDR2 SYDVKM, per germline. With 7 bases removed from V and 7 bases from J, the gap between germline ends came to 5 bases. This CDR3 spans 11 amino acids. The CDR3 DNA reads as TGTGCCAGCACCGAGAATTCACCCCTCCACTTT. Translating gives CASTENSPLHF. Based on the CDR3 plus reference TRBV28 and TRBJ1-6, the full variable domain is DVKVTQSSRYLVKRTGEKVFLECVQDMDHENMFWYRQDPGLGLRLIYFSYDVKMKEKGDIPEGYSVSREKKERFSLILESASTNQTSMYLCASTENSPLHFGNGTRLTVT.

This clonotype was recorded many times. CDR3 in amino acids: CASSFSPGNSGNTIYF. In DNA form, the CDR3 reads TGTGCCAGCAGTTTCAGTCCAGGGAACTCTGGAAACACCATATATTTT. This chain connects TRBV12-3 or TRBV12-4 to TRBJ1-3; D is perhaps TRBD1 (5 bases). Trimming removed 3 bases from V and 0 bases from J, with 12 bases in between. The CDR3 extends over 16 amino acids.

At least ten counts were recorded for this clonotype. This chain joins TRBV12-3 or TRBV12-4 and TRBJ1-6; D is undetermined. V was shortened by 3 bases and J by 6 bases, with 6 bases between the two germline ends. The CDR3 sequence is 13 residues long. The CDR3, as DNA: TGTGCCAGCAGTTTTCTCTTTAATTCACCCCTCCACTTT. Translated: CASSFLFNSPLHF.

Ten or more counts support this clonotype. The chain recombines TRBV5-4 with TRBJ2-5, with unresolved D. Germline V gene data show CDR1 as SGHNT and CDR2 as YYREEE (reference sequence). V was cut by 3 bases and J by 1 base, with 19 bases left in between. The CDR3 length is 17 residues. CDR3 sequence reads: CASSSRRPPRIQETQYF. The DNA of the CDR3 is TGTGCCAGCAGCTCCAGGCGCCCCCCTCGGATCCAAGAGACCCAGTACTTC.

There are many counts of this clonotype. V is TRBV4-3 and J is TRBJ2-3, with D uncertain. The CDR3 has 14 residues. V shed 4 bases and J shed 1 base, with 9 bases lying between them. The germline V gene has CDR1 LGHNA and CDR2 YSLEER. CDR3 sequence reads: CASSRMTRTDTQYF. The CDR3 DNA reads TGCGCCAGCAGCCGCATGACTCGCACAGATACGCAGTATTTT.

There are many counts of this clonotype. The rearrangement links TRBV20-1 to TRBJ1-3; perhaps TRBD1 as D (5 bases). With 3 bases removed from V and 4 bases from J, the gap between germline ends came to 10 bases. The CDR3 has 13 amino acids. Germline V gene lookup returns CDR1 DFQATT and CDR2 SNEGSKA (reference sequence). The CDR3 nucleotides are TGCAGTGCTAGTCACGAGGGGGGAAACACCATATATTTT. Protein: CSASHEGGNTIYF.

This clonotype was recorded many times. The chain uses TRBV4-3 and TRBJ2-5, with 10 bases fitting TRBD1. This CDR3 spans 15 amino acids. J was trimmed by 5 bases and V by 4 bases; bases with no gene match: 7. Germline V gene data show CDR1 as LGHNA and CDR2 as YSLEER. The CDR3: CASSRDRGNGETQYF. The DNA of the CDR3 is TGCGCCAGCAGCCGGGACAGGGGAAATGGGGAGACCCAGTACTTC.

This clonotype has a count of ten or more. V and J are TRBV28 and TRBJ2-5; maybe TRBD2 (7 bases). Germline loops: CDR1 MDHEN, CDR2 SYDVKM. Trimming removed 7 bases at V and 0 bases at J, with 15 bases between. This CDR3 has 15 residues. The CDR3: CASTRGPWYQETQYF. CDR3 in DNA: TGTGCCAGCACGCGGGGGCCTTGGTACCAAGAGACCCAGTACTTC. Using reference TRBV28 and TRBJ2-5 for the parts outside the CDR3, the full variable domain is DVKVTQSSRYLVKRTGEKVFLECVQDMDHENMFWYRQDPGLGLRLIYFSYDVKMKEKGDIPEGYSVSREKKERFSLILESASTNQTSMYLCASTRGPWYQETQYFGPGTRLLVL.

In its sample, this clonotype was seen many times. V usage is TRBV5-1 and J usage is TRBJ2-6; D might be TRBD2 (6 bases). The CDR3 loop spans 17 amino acids. V gave up 5 bases and J gave up 0 bases, with 15 bases separating them. In germline, CDR1 is SGHRS, CDR2 YFSETQ. The CDR3 DNA sequence: TGCGCCAGCAGGCCAGGTGGGGGGAGCTCTGGGGCCAACGTCCTGACTTTC. Translation gives CASRPGGGSSGANVLTF. The full variable domain, rest sourced from reference TRBV5-1 and TRBJ2-6, is KAGVTQTPRYLIKTRGQQVTLSCSPISGHRSVSWYQQTPGQGLQFLFEYFSETQRNKGNFPGRFSGRQFSNSRSEMNVSTLELGDSALYLCASRPGGGSSGANVLTFGAGSRLTVL.

This clonotype was counted ten times or more. V gene TRBV4-3 combines with J gene TRBJ2-5; D is possibly TRBD2 (5 bases). V was cut by 3 bases and J by 5 bases, with 13 bases left in between. Per germline, CDR1 LGHNA and CDR2 YSLEER. This CDR3 region has 14 residues. CDR3 DNA: TGCGCCAGCAGCCACTACGAGGGCACCGAGACCCAGTACTTC. It specifies CASSHYEGTETQYF.

This clonotype was recorded at least ten times. The V call is TRBV4-2, the J call TRBJ2-2; D possibly corresponds to TRBD1 (5 bases). Trimming shortened V by 3 bases and J by 4 bases, and 12 bases separated the two germline ends. The CDR3 is 15 residues long. CDR1 and CDR2 (germline): LGHNA, YNFKEQ. The CDR3 coding sequence is TGTGCCAGCAGCCAGGGGCGAAGAGGCACCGGGGAGCTGTTTTTT. This sequence encodes CASSQGRRGTGELFF.

This clonotype was seen repeatedly, ten times or more. The rearrangement uses TRBV28 and TRBJ1-1, with D unclear. The CDR3 has 13 residues. Germline values: CDR1 MDHEN, CDR2 SYDVKM. V lost 3 bases and J 1 base, leaving 6 bases between the germline ends. This chain's CDR3 is CASSLRRNTEAFF. In nucleotides, the CDR3 is TGTGCCAGCAGTTTGCGCAGGAACACTGAAGCTTTCTTT.

This clonotype was counted ten times or more. One junction end disagrees with the germline gene, perhaps due to a read error. This chain uses TRBV5-1 with TRBJ1-1, with D tentatively TRBD1 (6 bases). CDR1 is SGHRS and CDR2 is YFSETQ in the germline V gene. The CDR3 length is 13 residues. The CDR3 DNA sequence: TGTGCCAGCAGCTTAGCAGGGGTCACTGAAGCTTTCTTT. Translating it yields CASSLAGVTEAFF.

CDR3 loop: CASSLGRGVYGYTF. CDR3 nucleotide sequence: TGTGCCAGCAGCCTCGGGAGGGGAGTCTATGGCTACACCTTC. The V and J genes are TRBV11-2 and TRBJ1-2; maybe TRBD1 (5 bases). The CDR3 extends over 14 amino acids. Germline lookup yields CDR1 SGHAT and CDR2 FQNNGV. V was shortened by 5 bases and J by 4 bases, with 14 bases between the two germline ends.

There are many counts of this clonotype. The chain uses TRBV5-1 and TRBJ1-2; D possibly corresponds to TRBD1 (6 bases). Per the germline V gene, CDR1 is SGHRS and CDR2 is YFSETQ. The V and J ends lost 4 bases and 4 bases respectively, with 17 bases between them. The CDR3 is 15 amino acids. CDR3 sequence reads: CASSPANRDVYGYTF. The CDR3 DNA is TGCGCCAGCAGCCCGGCGAACAGGGATGTCTATGGCTACACCTTC.

V and J are TRBV18 and TRBJ1-2; no clear D. Germline V gives CDR1 KGHSH, CDR2 LQKENI. The CDR3 runs 13 residues. The V end was cut by 1 base, the J end by 7 bases, with 10 bases between. CDR3: CASSPQGSSGYTF. The CDR3 DNA sequence: TGTGCCAGCTCACCACAGGGTTCAAGTGGCTACACCTTC.